This T cell receptor (beta chain) was recorded in a study of blood T cell repertoires in COVID-19. As for the study in general: Samples representing acute and convalescent COVID-19 were sourced from the United States, Italy and Spain.

Assay: immunoSEQ multiplex PCR; the TCRdb copy retains only in-frame clones and omits some. This table holds some 50,000 clones, about 83% found once. From germline, CDR1 is LNHDA and CDR2 SQIVND (reference sequence). J gave up 3 bases and V 6 bases, and 3 bases lay outside the gene matches. The CDR3 runs to 14 residues. What was sequenced was peripheral blood. The TCR sequence derives from a man in his fifties with acute or convalescent COVID-19. The V gene is TRBV19, the J gene TRBJ1-1, with 11 bases lining up with TRBD1. The CDR3 loop is CASRTGQGDTEAFF. CDR3 sequence (DNA): TGTGCCAGTAGAACGGGACAGGGGGACACTGAAGCTTTCTTT. Together with reference TRBV19 and TRBJ1-1, the CDR3 gives the full variable domain: DGGITQSPKYLFRKEGQNVTLSCEQNLNHDAMYWYRQDPGQGLRLIYYSQIVNDFQKGDIAEGYSVSREKKESFPLTVTSAQKNPTAFYLCASRTGQGDTEAFFGQGTRLTVV.